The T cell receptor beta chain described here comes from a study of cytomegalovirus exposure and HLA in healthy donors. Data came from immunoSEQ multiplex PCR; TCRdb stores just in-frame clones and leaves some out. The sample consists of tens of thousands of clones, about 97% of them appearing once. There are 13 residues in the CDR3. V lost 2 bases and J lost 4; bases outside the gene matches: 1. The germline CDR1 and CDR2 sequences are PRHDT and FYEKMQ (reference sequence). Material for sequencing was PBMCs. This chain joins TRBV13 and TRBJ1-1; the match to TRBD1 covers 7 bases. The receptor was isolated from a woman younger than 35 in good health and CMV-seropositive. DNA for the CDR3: TGTGCCAGCAGCTTAAGGGGGCCCACTGAAGCTTTCTTT. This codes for CASSLRGPTEAFF. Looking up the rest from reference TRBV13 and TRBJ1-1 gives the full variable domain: AAGVIQSPRHLIKEKRETATLKCYPIPRHDTVYWYQQGPGQDPQFLISFYEKMQSDKGSIPDRFSAQQFSDYHSELNMSSLELGDSALYFCASSLRGPTEAFFGQGTRLTVV.